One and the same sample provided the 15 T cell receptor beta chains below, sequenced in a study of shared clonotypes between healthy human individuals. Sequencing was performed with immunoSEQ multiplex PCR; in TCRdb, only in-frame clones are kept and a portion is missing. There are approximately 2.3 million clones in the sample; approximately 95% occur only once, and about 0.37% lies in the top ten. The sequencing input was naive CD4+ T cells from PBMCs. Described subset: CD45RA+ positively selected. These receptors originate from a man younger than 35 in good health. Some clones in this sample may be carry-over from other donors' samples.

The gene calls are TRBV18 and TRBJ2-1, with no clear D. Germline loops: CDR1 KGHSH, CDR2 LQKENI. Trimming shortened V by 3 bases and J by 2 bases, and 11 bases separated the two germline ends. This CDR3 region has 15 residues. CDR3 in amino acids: CASSPNTAAYNEQFF. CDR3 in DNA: TGTGCCAGCTCACCGAATACGGCAGCCTACAATGAGCAGTTCTTC.

CDR3 residues: CAWSRLGESYQETQYF. The CDR3 DNA follows: TGTGCCTGGAGCCGCCTGGGGGAGTCGTACCAAGAGACCCAGTACTTC. The chain is built from TRBV30 and TRBJ2-5; D is perhaps TRBD1 or TRBD2 (5 bases each). The length of the CDR3 is 16 residues. V lost 3 bases to trimming and J lost 0 bases, with 17 bases between them. Germline V gene lookup returns CDR1 GTSNPN and CDR2 SVGIG (reference sequence).

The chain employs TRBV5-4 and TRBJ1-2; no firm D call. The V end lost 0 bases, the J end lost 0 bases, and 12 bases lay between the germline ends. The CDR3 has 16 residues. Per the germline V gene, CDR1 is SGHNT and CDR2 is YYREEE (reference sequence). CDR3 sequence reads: CASSLVSGMPNYGYTF. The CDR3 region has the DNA TGTGCCAGCAGCTTGGTCAGCGGGATGCCTAACTATGGCTACACCTTC.

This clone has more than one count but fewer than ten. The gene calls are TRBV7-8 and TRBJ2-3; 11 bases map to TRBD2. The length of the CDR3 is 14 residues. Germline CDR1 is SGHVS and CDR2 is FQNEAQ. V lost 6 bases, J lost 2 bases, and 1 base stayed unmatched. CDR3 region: CASRLAGATDTQYF. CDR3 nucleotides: TGTGCCAGCAGACTAGCGGGAGCCACAGATACGCAGTATTTT.

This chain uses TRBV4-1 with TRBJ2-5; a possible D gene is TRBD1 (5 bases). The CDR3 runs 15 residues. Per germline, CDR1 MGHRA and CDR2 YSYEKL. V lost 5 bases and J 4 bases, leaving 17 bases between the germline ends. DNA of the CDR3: TGCGCCAGCAGCATTCGACCCGGTAGGGGAGAGACCCAGTACTTC. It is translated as CASSIRPGRGETQYF.

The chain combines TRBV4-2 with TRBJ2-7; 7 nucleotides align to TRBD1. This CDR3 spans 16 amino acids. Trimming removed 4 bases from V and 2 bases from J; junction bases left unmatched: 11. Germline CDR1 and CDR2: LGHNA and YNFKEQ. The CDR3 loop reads CASSPGTGTEAYEQYF. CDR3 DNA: TGTGCCAGCAGCCCCGGTACCGGGACAGAAGCCTACGAGCAGTACTTC.

DNA of the CDR3: TGTGCCAGCAGCATGCCGGGGGCGACTAACTATGGCTACACCTTC. Encoded protein: CASSMPGATNYGYTF. The chain carries TRBV7-9 and TRBJ1-2, with a weak D call TRBD1 (6 bases). With 5 bases removed from V and 0 bases from J, the gap between germline ends came to 13 bases. The CDR3 is 15 amino acids. Germline V gene lookup returns CDR1 SEHNR and CDR2 FQNEAQ (reference sequence). Full variable domain (rest looked up from reference TRBV7-9 and TRBJ1-2): DTGVSQNPRHKITKRGQNVTFRCDPISEHNRLYWYRQTLGQGPEFLTYFQNEAQLEKSRLLSDRFSAERPKGSFSTLEIQRTEQGDSAMYLCASSMPGATNYGYTFGSGTRLTVV.

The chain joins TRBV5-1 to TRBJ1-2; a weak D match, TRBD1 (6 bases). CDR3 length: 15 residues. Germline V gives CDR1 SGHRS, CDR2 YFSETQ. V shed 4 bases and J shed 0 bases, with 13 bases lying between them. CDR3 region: CASSKLGGANYGYTF. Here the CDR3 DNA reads TGCGCCAGCAGCAAATTAGGGGGAGCTAACTATGGCTACACCTTC.

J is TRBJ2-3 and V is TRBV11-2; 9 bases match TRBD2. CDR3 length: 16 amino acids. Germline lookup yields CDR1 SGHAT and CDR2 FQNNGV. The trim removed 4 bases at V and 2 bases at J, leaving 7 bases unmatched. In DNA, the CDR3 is TGTGCCAGCAGCTCCAAACTAGCGGGTCTCACAGATACGCAGTATTTT. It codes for CASSSKLAGLTDTQYF.

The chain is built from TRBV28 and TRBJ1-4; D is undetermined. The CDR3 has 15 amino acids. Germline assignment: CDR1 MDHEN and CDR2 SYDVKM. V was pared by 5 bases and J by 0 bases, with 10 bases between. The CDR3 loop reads CASSGRKSTNEKLFF. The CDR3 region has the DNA TGTGCCAGCAGTGGGCGAAAGTCAACTAATGAAAAACTGTTTTTT.

The CDR3 DNA sequence: TGTGCCAGCAGCTGGGCGGGAGCAAGGGAGCAGTTCTTC. It encodes CASSWAGAREQFF. The chain combines TRBV11-3 with TRBJ2-1, with TRBD2 identical over 7 bases. This CDR3 region has 13 residues. After removal of 4 bases from V and 10 bases from J, the junction contained 7 bases not matched to a gene. The V gene's germline CDR1 is SGHNT and CDR2 YENEEA.

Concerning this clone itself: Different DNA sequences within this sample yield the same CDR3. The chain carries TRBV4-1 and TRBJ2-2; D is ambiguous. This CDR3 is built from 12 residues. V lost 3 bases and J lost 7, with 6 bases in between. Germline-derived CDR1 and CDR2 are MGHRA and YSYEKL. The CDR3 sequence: CASSQPLGELFF. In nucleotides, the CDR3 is TGCGCCAGCAGCCAGCCCCTCGGGGAGCTGTTTTTT.

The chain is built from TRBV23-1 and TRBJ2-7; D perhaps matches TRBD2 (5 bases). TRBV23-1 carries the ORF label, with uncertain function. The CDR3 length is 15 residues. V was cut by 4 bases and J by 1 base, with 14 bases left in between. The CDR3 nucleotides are TGCGCCAGCAGTCTGCCCCGGTCGGGATCCTACGAGCAGTACTTC. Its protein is CASSLPRSGSYEQYF.

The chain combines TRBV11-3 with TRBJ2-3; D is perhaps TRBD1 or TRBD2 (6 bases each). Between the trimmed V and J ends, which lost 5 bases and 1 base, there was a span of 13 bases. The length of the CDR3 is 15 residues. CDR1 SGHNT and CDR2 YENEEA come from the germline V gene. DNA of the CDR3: TGTGCCAGCAGCGCCCGAAGGGGGGGCACAGATACGCAGTATTTT. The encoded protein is CASSARRGGTDTQYF.

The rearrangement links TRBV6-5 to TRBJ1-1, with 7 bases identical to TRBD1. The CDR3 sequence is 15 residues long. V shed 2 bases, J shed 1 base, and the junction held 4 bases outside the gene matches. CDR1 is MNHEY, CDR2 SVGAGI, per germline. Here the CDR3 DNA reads TGTGCCAGCAGTTACACAGGGGTTTGGAACACTGAAGCTTTCTTT. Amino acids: CASSYTGVWNTEAFF.